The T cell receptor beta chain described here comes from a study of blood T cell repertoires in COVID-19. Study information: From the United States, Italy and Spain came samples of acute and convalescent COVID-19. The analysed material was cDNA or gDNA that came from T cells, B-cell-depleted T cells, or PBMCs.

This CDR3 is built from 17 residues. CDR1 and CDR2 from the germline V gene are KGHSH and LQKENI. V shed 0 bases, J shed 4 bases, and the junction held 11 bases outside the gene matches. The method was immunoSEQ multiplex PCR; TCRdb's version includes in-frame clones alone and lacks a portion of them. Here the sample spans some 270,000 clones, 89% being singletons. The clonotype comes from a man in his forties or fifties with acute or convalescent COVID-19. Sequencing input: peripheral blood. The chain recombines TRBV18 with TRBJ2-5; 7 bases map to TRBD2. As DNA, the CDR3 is TGTGCCAGCTCACCACCGACTAGCAGCGACTCTTCAGAGACCCAGTACTTC. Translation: CASSPPTSSDSSETQYF.